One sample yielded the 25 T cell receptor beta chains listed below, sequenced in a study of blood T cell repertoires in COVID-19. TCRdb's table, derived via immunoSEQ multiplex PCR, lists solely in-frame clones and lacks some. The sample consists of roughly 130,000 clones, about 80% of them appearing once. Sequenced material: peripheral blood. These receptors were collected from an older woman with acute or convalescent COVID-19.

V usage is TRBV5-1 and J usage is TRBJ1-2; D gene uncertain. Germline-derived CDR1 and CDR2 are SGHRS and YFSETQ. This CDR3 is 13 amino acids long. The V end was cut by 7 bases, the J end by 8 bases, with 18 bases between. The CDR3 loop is CASRDILFYGYTF. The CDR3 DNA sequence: TGCGCCAGCCGCGACATCTTATTCTACGGCTACACCTTC.

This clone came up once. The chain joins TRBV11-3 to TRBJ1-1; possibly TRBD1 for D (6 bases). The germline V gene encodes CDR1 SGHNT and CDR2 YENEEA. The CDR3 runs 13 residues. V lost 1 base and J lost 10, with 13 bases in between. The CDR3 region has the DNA TGTGCCAGCAGCTTAGGGCGGGGGACAAGAGCTTTCTTT. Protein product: CASSLGRGTRAFF.

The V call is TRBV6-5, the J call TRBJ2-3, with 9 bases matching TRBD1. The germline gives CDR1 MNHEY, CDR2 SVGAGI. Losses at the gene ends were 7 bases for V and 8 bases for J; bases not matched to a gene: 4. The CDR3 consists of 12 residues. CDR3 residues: CASTDRGRTQYF. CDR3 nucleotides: TGTGCCAGCACGGACAGGGGACGTACGCAGTATTTT.

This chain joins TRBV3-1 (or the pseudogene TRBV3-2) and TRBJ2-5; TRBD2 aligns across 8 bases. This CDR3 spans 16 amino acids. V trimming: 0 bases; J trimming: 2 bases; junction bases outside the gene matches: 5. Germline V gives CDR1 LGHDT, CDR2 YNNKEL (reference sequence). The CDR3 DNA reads TGTGCCAGCAGCCAAGACACGGCGGGGGGACAAGAGACCCAGTACTTC. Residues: CASSQDTAGGQETQYF.

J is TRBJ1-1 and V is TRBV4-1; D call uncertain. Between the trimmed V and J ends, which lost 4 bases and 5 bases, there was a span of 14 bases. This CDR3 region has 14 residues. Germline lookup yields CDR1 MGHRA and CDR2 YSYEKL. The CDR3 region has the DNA TGCGCCAGCAGCCCCCCCGGGGTACGAACTGAAGCTTTCTTT. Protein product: CASSPPGVRTEAFF.

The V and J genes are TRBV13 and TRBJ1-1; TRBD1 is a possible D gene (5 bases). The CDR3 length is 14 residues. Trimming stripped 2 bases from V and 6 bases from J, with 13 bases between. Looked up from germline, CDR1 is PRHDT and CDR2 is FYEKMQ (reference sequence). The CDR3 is CASSLQGTVAEAFF. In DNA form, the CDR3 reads TGTGCCAGCAGCTTACAGGGTACGGTTGCTGAAGCTTTCTTT. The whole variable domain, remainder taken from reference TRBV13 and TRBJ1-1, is AAGVIQSPRHLIKEKRETATLKCYPIPRHDTVYWYQQGPGQDPQFLISFYEKMQSDKGSIPDRFSAQQFSDYHSELNMSSLELGDSALYFCASSLQGTVAEAFFGQGTRLTVV.

DNA for the CDR3: TGCGCCAGCAGCTTGGACAGCTGGTATGGCTACACCTTC. Amino acid sequence: CASSLDSWYGYTF. This chain connects TRBV5-1 to TRBJ1-2; D is unresolved. The CDR3 consists of 13 residues. With 0 bases removed from V and 5 bases from J, the gap between germline ends came to 8 bases. Germline values: CDR1 SGHRS, CDR2 YFSETQ.

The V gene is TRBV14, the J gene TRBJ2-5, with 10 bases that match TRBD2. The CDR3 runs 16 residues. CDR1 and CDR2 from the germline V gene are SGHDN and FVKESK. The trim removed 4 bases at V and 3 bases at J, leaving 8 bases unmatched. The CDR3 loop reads CASSRLLAGSKETQYF. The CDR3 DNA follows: TGTGCCAGCAGCCGATTACTAGCGGGGAGTAAAGAGACCCAGTACTTC.

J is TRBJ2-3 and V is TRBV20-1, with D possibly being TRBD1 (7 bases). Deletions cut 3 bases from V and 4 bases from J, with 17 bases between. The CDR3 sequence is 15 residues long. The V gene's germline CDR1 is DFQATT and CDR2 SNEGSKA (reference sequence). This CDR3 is CSASTPGGIPDTQYF. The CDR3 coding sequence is TGCAGTGCTAGTACGCCAGGGGGGATCCCAGATACGCAGTATTTT.

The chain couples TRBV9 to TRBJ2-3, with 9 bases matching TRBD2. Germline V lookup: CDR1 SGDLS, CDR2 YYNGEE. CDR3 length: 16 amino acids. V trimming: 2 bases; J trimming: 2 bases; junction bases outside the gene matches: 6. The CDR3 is CASSVGAGLATDTQYF. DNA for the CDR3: TGTGCCAGCAGCGTGGGAGCGGGACTAGCCACAGATACGCAGTATTTT.

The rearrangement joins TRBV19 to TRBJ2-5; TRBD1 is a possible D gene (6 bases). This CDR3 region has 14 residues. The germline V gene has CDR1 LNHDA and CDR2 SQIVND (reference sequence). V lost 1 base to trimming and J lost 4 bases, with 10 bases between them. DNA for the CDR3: TGTGCCAGTAGTATAGTAGGGGGATTAGAGACCCAGTACTTC. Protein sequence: CASSIVGGLETQYF.

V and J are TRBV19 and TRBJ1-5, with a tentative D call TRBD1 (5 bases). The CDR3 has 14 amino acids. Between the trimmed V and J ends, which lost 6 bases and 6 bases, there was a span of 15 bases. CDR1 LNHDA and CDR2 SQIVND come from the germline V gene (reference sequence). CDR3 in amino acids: CASSPAGVFQPQHF. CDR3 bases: TGTGCCAGTAGCCCGGCGGGGGTCTTTCAGCCCCAGCATTTT.

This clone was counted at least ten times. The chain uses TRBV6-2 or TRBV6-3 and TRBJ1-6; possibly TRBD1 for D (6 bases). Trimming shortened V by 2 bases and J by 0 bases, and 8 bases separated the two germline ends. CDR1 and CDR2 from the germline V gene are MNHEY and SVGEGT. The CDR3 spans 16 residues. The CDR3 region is CASSYDRSSYNSPLHF. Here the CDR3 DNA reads TGTGCCAGCAGTTACGACAGGAGCTCCTATAATTCACCCCTCCACTTT.

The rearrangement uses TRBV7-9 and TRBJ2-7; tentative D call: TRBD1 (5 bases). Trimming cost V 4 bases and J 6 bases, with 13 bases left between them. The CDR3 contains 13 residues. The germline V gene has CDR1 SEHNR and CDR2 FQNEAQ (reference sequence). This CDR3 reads CASSSTQGGEQYF. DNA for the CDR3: TGTGCCAGCAGCTCTACCCAGGGTGGCGAGCAGTACTTC.

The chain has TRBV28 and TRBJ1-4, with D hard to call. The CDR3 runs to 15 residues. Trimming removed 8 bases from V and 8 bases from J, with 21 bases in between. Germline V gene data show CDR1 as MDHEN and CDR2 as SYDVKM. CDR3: CASGLSYGGKEKLFF. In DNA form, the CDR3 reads TGTGCCAGCGGCTTATCCTATGGAGGAAAGGAAAAACTGTTTTTT. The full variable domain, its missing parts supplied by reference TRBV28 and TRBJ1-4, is DVKVTQSSRYLVKRTGEKVFLECVQDMDHENMFWYRQDPGLGLRLIYFSYDVKMKEKGDIPEGYSVSREKKERFSLILESASTNQTSMYLCASGLSYGGKEKLFFGSGTQLSVL.

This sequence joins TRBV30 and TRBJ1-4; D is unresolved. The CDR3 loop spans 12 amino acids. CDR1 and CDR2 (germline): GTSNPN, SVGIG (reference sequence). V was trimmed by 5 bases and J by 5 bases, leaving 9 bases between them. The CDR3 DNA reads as TGTGCCTGGGCACAAGCGAATGAAAAACTGTTTTTT. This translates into CAWAQANEKLFF.

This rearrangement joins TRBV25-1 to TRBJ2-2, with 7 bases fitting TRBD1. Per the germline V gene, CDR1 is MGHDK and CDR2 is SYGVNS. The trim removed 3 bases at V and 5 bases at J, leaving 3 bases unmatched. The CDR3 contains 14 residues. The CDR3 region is CASSEYRGTGELFF. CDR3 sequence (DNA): TGTGCCAGCAGTGAGTACAGGGGAACCGGGGAGCTGTTTTTT.

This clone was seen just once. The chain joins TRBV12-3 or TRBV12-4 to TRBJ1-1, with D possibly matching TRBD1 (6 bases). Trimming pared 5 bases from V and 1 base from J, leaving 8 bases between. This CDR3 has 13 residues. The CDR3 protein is CASSGQWNTEAFF. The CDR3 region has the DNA TGTGCCAGCAGTGGACAGTGGAACACTGAAGCTTTCTTT.

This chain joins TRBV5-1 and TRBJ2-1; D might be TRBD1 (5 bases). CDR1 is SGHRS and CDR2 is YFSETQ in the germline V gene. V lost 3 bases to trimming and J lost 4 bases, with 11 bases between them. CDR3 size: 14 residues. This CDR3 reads CASSSDSPYNEQFF. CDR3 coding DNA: TGCGCCAGCAGCTCAGACAGCCCATACAATGAGCAGTTCTTC.

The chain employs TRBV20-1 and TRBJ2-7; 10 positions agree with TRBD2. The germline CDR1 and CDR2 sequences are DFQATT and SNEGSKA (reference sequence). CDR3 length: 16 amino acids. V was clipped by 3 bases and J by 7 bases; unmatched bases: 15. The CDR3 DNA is TGCAGTGCTAGTGAAGGTGGGGGACTAGCGCTGGGTGAGCAGTACTTC. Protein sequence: CSASEGGGLALGEQYF.

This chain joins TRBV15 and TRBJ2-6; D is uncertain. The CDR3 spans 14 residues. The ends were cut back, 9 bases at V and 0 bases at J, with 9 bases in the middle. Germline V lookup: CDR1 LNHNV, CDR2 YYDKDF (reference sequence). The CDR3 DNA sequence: TGTGCCACGGCGGCAGCCTCTGGGGCCAACGTCCTGACTTTC. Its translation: CATAAASGANVLTF.

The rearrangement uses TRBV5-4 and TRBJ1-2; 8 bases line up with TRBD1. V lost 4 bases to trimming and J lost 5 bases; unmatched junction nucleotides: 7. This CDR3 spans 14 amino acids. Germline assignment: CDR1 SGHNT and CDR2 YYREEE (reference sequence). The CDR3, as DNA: TGTGCCAGCAGCGTACTGGGACAGGAGTATGGCTACACCTTC. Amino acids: CASSVLGQEYGYTF.

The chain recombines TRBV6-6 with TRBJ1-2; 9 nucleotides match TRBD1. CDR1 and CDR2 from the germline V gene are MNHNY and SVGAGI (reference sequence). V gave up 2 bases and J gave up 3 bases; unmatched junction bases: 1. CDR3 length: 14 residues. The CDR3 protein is CASSYGDRDYGYTF. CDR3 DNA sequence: TGTGCCAGCAGTTACGGGGACAGGGACTATGGCTACACCTTC.

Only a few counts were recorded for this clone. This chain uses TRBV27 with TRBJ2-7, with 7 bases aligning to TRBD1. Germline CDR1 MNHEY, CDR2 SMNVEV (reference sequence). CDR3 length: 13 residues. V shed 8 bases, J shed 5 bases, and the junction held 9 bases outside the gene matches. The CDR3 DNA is TGTGCCAGCGTATCTGGGACAGCTGACGAGCAGTACTTC. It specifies CASVSGTADEQYF.

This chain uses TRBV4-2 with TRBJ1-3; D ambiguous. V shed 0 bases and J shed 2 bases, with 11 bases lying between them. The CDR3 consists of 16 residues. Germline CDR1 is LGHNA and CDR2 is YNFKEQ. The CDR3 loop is CASSQEPQQTGNTIYF. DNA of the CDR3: TGTGCCAGCAGCCAAGAACCCCAACAGACTGGAAACACCATATATTTT.